This is a list of T cell receptor beta chains from one sample in a study of blood T cell repertoires in COVID-19. Using immunoSEQ multiplex PCR, the repertoire was profiled, and TCRdb retains in-frame clones only, with some absent. The data contain 320,000 or so clones, 89% of them seen just once; the ten biggest clones take up about 5%. Source material: PBMCs or T cells enriched from blood (not recorded which). These receptor sequences come from a man aged 55-75 years who had recovered from COVID-19. CDR3s include the opening cysteine and the closing phenylalanine or tryptophan. D genes are given only for firm matches. Only some rows state a clone size, as once, few, many or a class for expanded clones.

J gene,clone size,V gene,D gene,CDR3 DNA,CDR3 protein
TRBJ2-5,.,TRBV24-1,TRBD1,TGTGCCACCAGTGACATACAGGGGCGGTACCAAGAGACCCAGTACTTC,CATSDIQGRYQETQYF
TRBJ1-4,.,TRBV7-9,.,TGTGCCAGTACAGCCGCAACTAATGAAAAACTGTTTTTT,CASTAATNEKLFF
TRBJ2-1,few,TRBV27,TRBD2,TGTGCCAGCAGCCGAGGCGGGAGTCGATTAAACTATGAGCAGTTCTTC,CASSRGGSRLNYEQFF
TRBJ2-5,.,TRBV6-5,.,TGTGCCAGCAGTTGGGCCGGGGATCAAGAGACCCAGTACTTC,CASSWAGDQETQYF
TRBJ1-1,.,TRBV24-1,.,TGTGCCACCAGTGATTTGACAGATTCCAGGACTGAAGCTTTCTTT,CATSDLTDSRTEAFF
TRBJ2-5,once,TRBV6-4,.,TGTGCCAGCAGTGAGCGGGCGCCTTGCCCGGAGACCCAGTACTTC,CASSERAPCPETQYF
TRBJ2-7,.,TRBV2,.,TGTGCCAGCACCGGACAGCGGGACAGGAGCTACGAGCAGTACTTC,CASTGQRDRSYEQYF
TRBJ2-7,.,TRBV12-3/TRBV12-4,.,TGTGCCAGCAGTTTCGGCCTAGCGTATGAGCAGTACTTC,CASSFGLAYEQYF
TRBJ2-7,.,TRBV28,.,TGTGCCAGCAGTCCGATGGACGGGGCCTACGAGCAGTACTTC,CASSPMDGAYEQYF
TRBJ2-1,.,TRBV9,TRBD1,TGTGCCAGCAGCGCACAGACAGGGCCCTACAATGAGCAGTTCTTC,CASSAQTGPYNEQFF
TRBJ1-5,.,TRBV19,TRBD1,TGTGCCAGTAGTATTAGCGGACAGGGCAATCAGCCCCAGCATTTT,CASSISGQGNQPQHF
TRBJ2-1,.,TRBV24-1,TRBD1,TGTGCCACCAGTGATAAGGGACAGGGCCGCTACAATGAGCAGTTCTTC,CATSDKGQGRYNEQFF
TRBJ2-5,few,TRBV11-2,TRBD2,TGTGCCAGCAGCGTTAATCGGGCTAGCGGCCAAGAGACCCAGTACTTC,CASSVNRASGQETQYF
TRBJ1-4,.,TRBV6-5,.,TGTGCCAGCAGTTTCCAGGGTGGCGTAGATGAAAAACTGTTTTTT,CASSFQGGVDEKLFF
TRBJ2-3,.,TRBV27,TRBD2,TGTGCCAGCAGTGGGCTAGCGGGAGGGCTCACAGATACGCAGTATTTT,CASSGLAGGLTDTQYF
TRBJ2-5,once,TRBV15,.,TGTGCCACCAGCAGAGGTGGGGGGAATCAAGAGACCCAGTACTTC,CATSRGGGNQETQYF
TRBJ2-7,once,TRBV2,TRBD2,TGTGCCAGCAGACGAGCTAGCGGGGAAGGGGGCGAGCAGTACTTC,CASRRASGEGGEQYF
TRBJ2-5,.,TRBV5-1,TRBD2,TGCGCCAGCAGCTTGGCCGGGCTAGCGGGAGGCCCAGAGACCCAGTACTTC,CASSLAGLAGGPETQYF
TRBJ1-5,.,TRBV15,.,TGTGCCACCAGCAGTTCTTATCAGCCCCAGCATTTT,CATSSSYQPQHF
TRBJ2-1,.,TRBV7-9,TRBD2,TGTGCCAGCAGCCCCACGGCGGGAGGAAGGGATGAGCAGTTCTTC,CASSPTAGGRDEQFF
TRBJ2-3,.,TRBV27,TRBD2,TGTGCCAGCAGTTTTCAGCGGGAGGGCCCAGATACGCAGTATTTT,CASSFQREGPDTQYF
TRBJ2-2,.,TRBV5-1,TRBD2,TGCGCCAGCAGCCCCCCCACTAGCGGGAGAAATGGCGGGGAGCTGTTTTTT,CASSPPTSGRNGGELFF
TRBJ2-7,.,TRBV15,.,TGTGCCACCAGCAGAGATACAGGGTGGTTGGCGCAGTACTTC,CATSRDTGWLAQYF
TRBJ2-3,.,TRBV24-1,TRBD2,TGTGCCACCAGTGACCGACTAGCGAAAGTCACAGATACGCAGTATTTT,CATSDRLAKVTDTQYF
TRBJ1-5,.,TRBV9,.,TGTGCCAGCAGCCCAGCAGGACACAGCAATCAGCCCCAGCATTTT,CASSPAGHSNQPQHF
TRBJ2-1,.,TRBV29-1,TRBD2,TGCAGCGTTGCGAGCGGGAACAATGAGCAGTTCTTC,CSVASGNNEQFF
TRBJ2-1,once,TRBV14,.,TGTGCCAGCAGCCGACTAGTTTCCTACAATGAGCAGTTCTTC,CASSRLVSYNEQFF
TRBJ2-3,.,TRBV2,TRBD1,TGTGCCAGCAGTGTAAGGGACAGGGGCACAGATACGCAGTATTTT,CASSVRDRGTDTQYF
TRBJ2-1,.,TRBV19,TRBD1,TGTGCCAGTAGAAGGACAGGGCGGAATGAGCAGTTCTTC,CASRRTGRNEQFF
TRBJ2-7,.,TRBV3-1/TRBV3-2,.,TGTGCCAGCAGCCAAGATTGGGGAGCGGGTAACTCCTACGAGCAGTACTTC,CASSQDWGAGNSYEQYF
TRBJ2-1,.,TRBV7-2,TRBD2,TGTGCCAGCAGCAGAGCGGATAGCGGGACTTACTCCTACAATGAGCAGTTCTTC,CASSRADSGTYSYNEQFF